Shown below are 24 T cell receptor beta chains from a single sample sequenced in a study of OX40 agonist ivuxolimab in advanced cancers. TCRdb keeps only in-frame clones here, not all; method: immunoSEQ multiplex PCR. The sample lists about 90,000 clones; roughly 93% were seen once. Sequenced here: CD4+ or CD8+ T cells sorted from blood, sampled in a trial of the OX40 agonist ivuxolimab. These receptors came from an adult with an advanced solid tumor such as melanoma, head and neck, liver or kidney cancer.

J is TRBJ2-2 and V is TRBV4-1; D may be TRBD2 (5 bases). CDR3 size: 15 residues. Per the germline V gene, CDR1 is MGHRA and CDR2 is YSYEKL. Trimming stripped 4 bases from V and 4 bases from J, with 13 bases between. The CDR3 spells CASSLRTGSTGELFF. CDR3 nucleotides: TGCGCCAGCAGCCTTCGGACGGGGAGCACCGGGGAGCTGTTTTTT.

The chain couples TRBV5-6 to TRBJ2-2; 8 nucleotides align to TRBD1. The CDR3 sequence is 17 residues long. In germline, CDR1 is SGHDT, CDR2 YYEEEE. Germline trimming cut 3 bases from V and 3 bases from J; bases unmatched to any gene: 10. The CDR3 DNA follows: TGTGCCAGCAGCTATCGCGTGACAGGGGTCTACACCGGGGAGCTGTTTTTT. It translates to CASSYRVTGVYTGELFF.

This clone showed up just a few times. V is TRBV28 and J is TRBJ2-7; tentatively, D is TRBD2 (5 bases). V was cut by 6 bases and J by 0 bases, with 27 bases left in between. The CDR3 covers 19 residues. Looked up from germline, CDR1 is MDHEN and CDR2 is SYDVKM. CDR3 amino acids: CASSPPFWRVPPSSYEQYF. DNA of the CDR3: TGTGCCAGCAGCCCCCCCTTCTGGCGGGTCCCCCCAAGCTCCTACGAGCAGTACTTC.

The DNA of the CDR3 is TGTGCCAGCAGCGTAGTCTACAGCTACAATGAGCAGTTCTTC. Translation: CASSVVYSYNEQFF. The chain carries TRBV9 and TRBJ2-1; D gene uncertain. The length of the CDR3 is 14 residues. The germline CDR1 and CDR2 sequences are SGDLS and YYNGEE. V was clipped by 0 bases and J by 3 bases, with 7 bases between them.

This clone appeared once. The chain is built from TRBV7-9 and TRBJ2-1; TRBD2 matches at 9 bases. With 1 base clipped from V and 7 bases from J, the junction kept 5 bases outside the gene matches. This CDR3 contains 15 residues. Germline assignment: CDR1 SEHNR and CDR2 FQNEAQ (reference sequence). The CDR3 region has the DNA TGTGCCAGCAGCTTAGGTGGCGGGAGGGCGAATGAGCAGTTCTTC. This gives the protein CASSLGGGRANEQFF. The complete variable domain, with remaining parts taken from reference TRBV7-9 and TRBJ2-1, reads DTGVSQNPRHKITKRGQNVTFRCDPISEHNRLYWYRQTLGQGPEFLTYFQNEAQLEKSRLLSDRFSAERPKGSFSTLEIQRTEQGDSAMYLCASSLGGGRANEQFFGPGTRLTVL.

The V gene is TRBV5-6, the J gene TRBJ2-3, with TRBD2 matching 13 bases. The germline V gene encodes CDR1 SGHDT and CDR2 YYEEEE. The CDR3 covers 15 residues. Trimming cost V 3 bases and J 6 bases; bases outside gene matches: 4. DNA of the CDR3: TGTGCCAGCAGCTACAAGACTAGCGGGAGGGATACGCAGTATTTT. It encodes CASSYKTSGRDTQYF.

V and J are TRBV9 and TRBJ2-1; no firm D call. The V gene's germline CDR1 is SGDLS and CDR2 YYNGEE. CDR3 size: 16 residues. Trimming removed 0 bases at V and 0 bases at J, with 10 bases between. CDR3: CASSVGWRSSYNEQFF. CDR3 nucleotide sequence: TGTGCCAGCAGCGTAGGTTGGCGGAGCTCCTACAATGAGCAGTTCTTC.

The chain carries TRBV5-1 and TRBJ1-4; 9 bases agree with TRBD1. V lost 0 bases, J lost 7 bases, and 7 bases stayed unmatched. Germline V gives CDR1 SGHRS, CDR2 YFSETQ. The CDR3 is made up of 16 amino acids. The CDR3 DNA reads as TGCGCCAGCAGCTTGGGGGGACAGGGACAGGGTGAAAAACTGTTTTTT. This encodes CASSLGGQGQGEKLFF.

V and J are TRBV7-9 and TRBJ1-1; D possibly corresponds to TRBD1 (6 bases). The V and J ends lost 2 bases and 4 bases respectively, with 14 bases between them. The CDR3 totals 15 residues. Germline CDR1 and CDR2: SEHNR and FQNEAQ (reference sequence). CDR3 in amino acids: CASSLRGAQGTEAFF. The CDR3 bases are TGTGCCAGCAGCTTAAGGGGGGCCCAGGGCACTGAAGCTTTCTTT. The whole variable domain, filled in from reference TRBV7-9 and TRBJ1-1, reads DTGVSQNPRHKITKRGQNVTFRCDPISEHNRLYWYRQTLGQGPEFLTYFQNEAQLEKSRLLSDRFSAERPKGSFSTLEIQRTEQGDSAMYLCASSLRGAQGTEAFFGQGTRLTVV.

The V gene is TRBV6-6, the J gene TRBJ1-2; 7 bases fit TRBD1. This CDR3 spans 15 amino acids. Germline CDR1 is MNHNY and CDR2 is SVGAGI (reference sequence). Trimming removed 2 bases from V and 6 bases from J; junction bases left unmatched: 9. The CDR3 reads CASSYGQEGMHGYTF. CDR3 DNA: TGTGCCAGCAGTTACGGACAGGAAGGAATGCATGGCTACACCTTC.

In its sample, this clone was seen a few times. The rearrangement links TRBV5-1 to TRBJ1-2, with D tentatively TRBD1 (5 bases). This CDR3 is 12 amino acids long. Trimming removed 7 bases at V and 8 bases at J, with 15 bases between. Germline V CDR1 and CDR2: SGHRS, YFSETQ. CDR3 region: CASAPGVGGYTF. In nucleotides, the CDR3 is TGCGCCAGCGCCCCGGGGGTTGGAGGCTACACCTTC.

In its sample, this clone was seen a few times. This chain joins TRBV19 and TRBJ2-7; D call uncertain. The germline V gene has CDR1 LNHDA and CDR2 SQIVND (reference sequence). Trimming took off 7 bases at V and 5 bases at J, with 9 bases between the two ends. The CDR3 extends over 11 amino acids. The CDR3 region has the DNA TGTGCCAGTAAGGGTATCGACGAGCAGTACTTC. Its translation is CASKGIDEQYF.

The chain carries TRBV4-2 and TRBJ1-2, with 7 bases identical to TRBD1. Per germline, CDR1 LGHNA and CDR2 YNFKEQ. Germline trimming cut 1 base from V and 5 bases from J; bases unmatched to any gene: 7. The CDR3 totals 15 residues. The CDR3 coding sequence is TGTGCCAGCAGCCAAGTCGCAGGGGGAGAGTATGGCTACACCTTC. Protein sequence: CASSQVAGGEYGYTF.

This rearrangement joins TRBV25-1 to TRBJ1-2; D is undetermined. Deletions cut 4 bases from V and 3 bases from J, with 6 bases between. CDR1 and CDR2 from the germline V gene are MGHDK and SYGVNS. CDR3 length: 12 amino acids. CDR3 loop: CASSAVDYGYTF. The CDR3 DNA is TGTGCCAGCAGTGCGGTTGACTATGGCTACACCTTC.

The chain joins TRBV5-6 to TRBJ2-2; no firm D call. The CDR3 extends over 15 amino acids. Trimming stripped 1 base from V and 1 base from J, with 8 bases between. The germline CDR1 and CDR2 sequences are SGHDT and YYEEEE. This CDR3 reads CASSLWGLNTGELFF. The CDR3 coding sequence is TGTGCCAGCAGCTTGTGGGGTCTGAACACCGGGGAGCTGTTTTTT.

This clone was seen a single time. The genes are TRBV7-7 and TRBJ2-5; D gene unclear. Germline CDR1 SSHAT, CDR2 FNYEAQ (reference sequence). V was cut by 5 bases and J by 5 bases, with 12 bases left in between. This CDR3 comprises 13 residues. CDR3 in DNA: TGTGCCAGCAGCCCTACAAAGGTGGAGACCCAGTACTTC. The encoded protein is CASSPTKVETQYF.

The chain employs TRBV7-9 and TRBJ2-3; 10 bases align to TRBD2. CDR1 is SEHNR and CDR2 is FQNEAQ in the germline V gene (reference sequence). J lost 6 bases, V lost 6 bases, and 9 bases had no gene match. The CDR3 loop spans 15 amino acids. In nucleotides, the CDR3 is TGTGCCAGCAGTTCCCTAGCGGGAGAGAGGGATACGCAGTATTTT. Translated, it gives CASSSLAGERDTQYF.

This chain links TRBV19 with TRBJ1-1, with D possibly being TRBD1 (6 bases). From germline, CDR1 is LNHDA and CDR2 SQIVND (reference sequence). The CDR3 runs 15 residues. Trimming left V 6 bases short and J 6 bases short, with 20 bases between. The CDR3 coding sequence is TGTGCCAGTAGGCCCCAACAGGGCTGGGGGGCTGAAGCTTTCTTT. Translation: CASRPQQGWGAEAFF.

This clone was seen just once. This chain joins TRBV7-2 and TRBJ1-5; D unclear. V lost 5 bases, J lost 4 bases, and 9 bases lay in between. CDR3 length: 13 amino acids. Germline V gene data show CDR1 as SGHTA and CDR2 as FQGNSA. In DNA, the CDR3 is TGTGCCAGCAGCCTTAACAGTAATCAGCCCCAGCATTTT. Its protein product is CASSLNSNQPQHF.

This chain connects TRBV27 to TRBJ1-6, with 7 bases matching TRBD1. Germline CDR1 reads MNHEY; CDR2 reads SMNVEV (reference sequence). After removal of 6 bases from V and 11 bases from J, the junction contained 13 bases not matched to a gene. The CDR3 consists of 15 residues. CDR3 in amino acids: CASSPASGGLAPLHF. In DNA, the CDR3 is TGTGCCAGCAGCCCCGCCTCAGGGGGGCTTGCACCCCTCCACTTT.

This sequence joins TRBV5-5 and TRBJ2-7; D not resolved. Trimming cost V 3 bases and J 3 bases, with 16 bases left between them. This CDR3 region has 15 residues. The germline V gene encodes CDR1 SGHKS and CDR2 YYEKEE (reference sequence). The CDR3 here is CASSSQVGNFYEQYF. The CDR3 region has the DNA TGTGCCAGCAGCTCCCAGGTGGGTAACTTCTACGAGCAGTACTTC.

This rearrangement joins TRBV4-2 to TRBJ1-3, with D possibly matching TRBD1 (5 bases). The CDR3 spans 15 residues. Germline V gene sequence: CDR1 LGHNA, CDR2 YNFKEQ. The V gene lost 5 bases and the J gene lost 2 bases, with 13 bases spanning the gap. The CDR3 DNA reads TGTGCCAGCAGCAGGAATCAGGGCGCTGGAAACACCATATATTTT. It is translated as CASSRNQGAGNTIYF.

The chain is built from TRBV28 and TRBJ2-7; 10 bases match TRBD2. Looked up from germline, CDR1 is MDHEN and CDR2 is SYDVKM. CDR3 length: 15 amino acids. V trimming: 5 bases; J trimming: 5 bases; junction bases outside the gene matches: 9. CDR3 in DNA: TGTGCCAGCAGTCCAAGCGGGAGGGCCCTTAACGAGCAGTACTTC. This gives the protein CASSPSGRALNEQYF.

This clone was detected once. The rearrangement uses TRBV18 and TRBJ2-6; TRBD1 aligns across 8 bases. The V gene end was trimmed by 5 bases and the J gene end by 0 bases; junction bases not matched to a gene: 3. Germline V lookup: CDR1 KGHSH, CDR2 LQKENI. The CDR3 loop spans 16 amino acids. The CDR3 sequence is CASSTGGSSGANVLTF. In DNA, the CDR3 is TGTGCCAGCTCAACAGGGGGTAGCTCTGGGGCCAACGTCCTGACTTTC.